The clone carrying this T cell receptor beta chain was seen only a few times. What it recognizes is unknown. The J segment lost 8 bases and the V segment lost 3 bases, leaving 9 bases of the junction unmatched. The CDR3 length is 14 residues. In germline, CDR1 is LGHNA, CDR2 YNFKEQ. cDNA synthesis used the whole RNA isolate, giving expressed TCRB sequences. Profiling relied on immunoSEQ multiplex PCR, and the TCRdb table lists in-frame clones only, not all of them. This sample has 130,000 to 150,000 clones, with approximately 52% found just once. This specimen belongs to a study of beta chain features in type 1 diabetes. Study-level background: The number of sorted cells examined across all samples was around 99 million.

General study points: TCRB CDR3s were moderately but significantly shorter in Type 1 diabetes patients in all four CD4+ subsets. The naive, central memory and Treg TCRB repertoires of patients appeared to be more similar to one another than those of healthy donors.

Sorted CD4+ subsets: naive, central memory, regulatory, stem cell-like memory (CD45RO/CCR7/CD25/CD127/CD95/CD27 panel). This TCR was sampled from a man aged 18 to 29 in good health. Specimen: Tregs from blood. V usage is TRBV4-2 and J usage is TRBJ1-2, with 7 bases lining up with TRBD1. The CDR3 region is CASSQPDRVRGYTF. The DNA for the CDR3 is TGTGCCAGCAGCCAGCCCGACAGGGTTCGGGGCTACACCTTC.